These 16 T cell receptor beta chains originate from one sample sequenced in a study of T cells in Graves' hyperthyroidism and ophthalmopathy. It was RNA transcripts that yielded the amplified TCR beta CDR3 regions. The TCR CDR3 was amplified in a first-round RT-PCR using the HTBI primer set. MiXCR, applied by TCRdb to the multiplex PCR reads, yields one record per CDR3 protein. The sample yields hundreds of thousands of distinct CDR3 sequences, around 15% seen once. Sample: blood. These receptors all stem from a woman between 18 and 29 years old with Graves' hyperthyroidism.

In its sample, this clonotype was seen many times. This chain uses TRBV3-1 with TRBJ1-1; D gene ambiguous. CDR3 length equals 14 residues. Trimming left V 0 bases short and J 1 base short, with 6 bases between. From germline, CDR1 is LGHDT and CDR2 YNNKEL (reference sequence). CDR3 DNA sequence: TGTGCCAGCAGCCAAGATTTAGGGAACACTGAAGCTTTCTTT. Protein product: CASSQDLGNTEAFF.

This clonotype was seen ten or more times. The chain uses TRBV28 and TRBJ2-1; D call uncertain. Germline lookup yields CDR1 MDHEN and CDR2 SYDVKM. Trimming pared 6 bases from V and 4 bases from J, leaving 13 bases between. The CDR3 totals 14 residues. Here the CDR3 DNA reads TGTGCCAGCAGCACTCGTGGGAATTACAATGAGCAGTTCTTC. This codes for CASSTRGNYNEQFF.

This clonotype was counted ten times or more. The chain recombines TRBV6-1 with TRBJ1-5; D is unclear. The V end was cut by 5 bases, the J end by 6 bases, with 11 bases between. The germline CDR1 and CDR2 sequences are MNHNS and SASEGT. The CDR3 spans 13 residues. CDR3 nucleotides: TGTGCCAGCAGTTTCACGGTTGGTCAGCCCCAGCATTTT. It is translated as CASSFTVGQPQHF.

This clonotype was counted many times. The rearrangement joins TRBV20-1 to TRBJ1-1, with 8 bases matching TRBD1. The CDR3 has 15 amino acids. The V gene's germline CDR1 is DFQATT and CDR2 SNEGSKA (reference sequence). J lost 4 bases, V lost 5 bases, and 12 bases had no gene match. In DNA form, the CDR3 reads TGCAGTGCTTCCCCAGGACAGGGTGGAATCACTGAAGCTTTCTTT. Translating it yields CSASPGQGGITEAFF.

This clonotype was seen at least ten times. V and J are TRBV15 and TRBJ1-5; 9 bases line up with TRBD1. Germline CDR1 and CDR2: LNHNV and YYDKDF (reference sequence). The CDR3 sequence is 12 residues long. J lost 5 bases, V lost 8 bases, and 1 base had no gene match. CDR3 sequence (DNA): TGTGCCACCCGACAGGGGGATCAGCCCCAGCATTTT. Amino acid sequence: CATRQGDQPQHF. Looking up the rest from reference TRBV15 and TRBJ1-5 gives the full variable domain: DAMVIQNPRYQVTQFGKPVTLSCSQTLNHNVMYWYQQKSSQAPKLLFHYYDKDFNNEADTPDNFQSRRPNTSFCFLDIRSPGLGDTAMYLCATRQGDQPQHFGDGTRLSIL.

The table lists this clonotype with many counts. The chain links TRBV4-3 to TRBJ2-1, with 7 positions matching TRBD1. The germline V gene has CDR1 LGHNA and CDR2 YSLEER. This CDR3 spans 15 amino acids. V shed 4 bases and J 3 bases; nucleotides not matched to a gene: 6. The CDR3 reads CASSLDRVNYNEQFF. CDR3 nucleotide sequence: TGCGCCAGCAGCCTAGACAGGGTTAACTACAATGAGCAGTTCTTC.

This clonotype was detected ten times or more. V gene TRBV18 combines with J gene TRBJ1-5; D gene ambiguous. Trimming took 3 bases from V and 9 from J, leaving 12 bases between them. The CDR3 length is 13 residues. Germline CDR1 and CDR2: KGHSH and LQKENI. The CDR3 region is CASSPGRLRPQHF. DNA for the CDR3: TGTGCCAGCTCACCCGGACGGCTCCGGCCCCAGCATTTT.

As to this clonotype: At one end the junction does not follow the germline gene, possibly because of a read error. The chain recombines TRBV13 with TRBJ2-7, with D possibly matching TRBD2 (5 bases). Germline loops: CDR1 PRHDT, CDR2 FYEKMQ (reference sequence). The CDR3 runs to 14 residues. The DNA for the CDR3 is TGTGCCAGCAGCGTAGGACGGGATTCCTACGAGCAGTACTTC. It specifies CASSVGRDSYEQYF.

This clonotype showed up many times. V gene TRBV7-6 combines with J gene TRBJ2-7, with D possibly TRBD1 on 6 matching bases. CDR1 is SGHVS, CDR2 FNYEAQ, per germline. The CDR3 is 13 amino acids. V was clipped by 5 bases and J by 3 bases, with 11 bases between them. DNA of the CDR3: TGTGCCAGCAGCCTGGGACACGACTACGAGCAGTACTTC. Translation gives CASSLGHDYEQYF.

This clonotype was seen a handful of times. This CDR3 reads CASSLVSPGPGNEQFF. The CDR3 DNA is TGTGCCAGCAGCTTAGTCAGTCCAGGGCCAGGGAATGAGCAGTTCTTC. V gene TRBV11-2 combines with J gene TRBJ2-1; a weak D match, TRBD1 (5 bases). Germline-derived CDR1 and CDR2 are SGHAT and FQNNGV. V lost 1 base and J 7 bases, leaving 17 bases between the germline ends. The CDR3 contains 16 residues.

V is TRBV6-1 and J is TRBJ1-1; D remains ambiguous. Germline V CDR1 and CDR2: MNHNS, SASEGT. CDR3 length: 12 residues. The ends were cut back, 6 bases at V and 6 bases at J, with 11 bases in the middle. CDR3 in DNA: TGTGCCAGCAGCCAGAAGTTTGCTGAAGCTTTCTTT. This encodes CASSQKFAEAFF.

The chain uses TRBV2 and TRBJ2-1; TRBD2 agrees at 7 bases. V gave up 2 bases and J gave up 6 bases; unmatched junction bases: 4. CDR3 length: 14 residues. The germline gives CDR1 SNHLY, CDR2 FYNNEI. Written as DNA, the CDR3 is TGTGCCAGCAGTGAACTAGCGGCCTTCAATGAGCAGTTCTTC. Protein product: CASSELAAFNEQFF.

Only a few counts were recorded for this clonotype. The chain has TRBV5-6 and TRBJ1-2, with unresolved D. V was trimmed by 4 bases and J by 4 bases, leaving 17 bases between them. Germline V gene lookup returns CDR1 SGHDT and CDR2 YYEEEE. The CDR3 totals 15 residues. The CDR3 coding sequence is TGTGCCAGCAGCGAAGGAGGAAGGTGGGGCTATGGCTACACCTTC. Translated: CASSEGGRWGYGYTF.

The chain couples TRBV14 to TRBJ2-5; D possibly corresponds to TRBD1 (5 bases). This CDR3 contains 16 residues. Trimming left V 0 bases short and J 5 bases short, with 16 bases between. The germline CDR1 and CDR2 sequences are SGHDN and FVKESK. In nucleotides, the CDR3 is TGTGCCAGCAGCCAAGATAAAGGGGCTAGATCGGAGACCCAGTACTTC. Its protein is CASSQDKGARSETQYF.

Comment on this clonotype: This may arise from a read error, as a much more abundant clone is one base away. The V gene is TRBV28, the J gene TRBJ2-5, with no clear D. Looked up from germline, CDR1 is MDHEN and CDR2 is SYDVKM. The CDR3 loop spans 14 amino acids. The CDR3 sequence: CASSFRYSQEAQYF. The CDR3, as DNA: TGTGCCAGCAGTTTTCGATACAGTCAAGAGGCCCAGTACTTC.

This clonotype was detected ten times or more. The chain has TRBV2 and TRBJ2-1; no firm D call. Deletions cut 1 base from V and 7 bases from J, with 5 bases between. The CDR3 is 12 residues long. Germline assignment: CDR1 SNHLY and CDR2 FYNNEI. CDR3 sequence (DNA): TGTGCCAGCAGTGAAGGGGTTAATGAGCAGTTCTTC. As protein: CASSEGVNEQFF.